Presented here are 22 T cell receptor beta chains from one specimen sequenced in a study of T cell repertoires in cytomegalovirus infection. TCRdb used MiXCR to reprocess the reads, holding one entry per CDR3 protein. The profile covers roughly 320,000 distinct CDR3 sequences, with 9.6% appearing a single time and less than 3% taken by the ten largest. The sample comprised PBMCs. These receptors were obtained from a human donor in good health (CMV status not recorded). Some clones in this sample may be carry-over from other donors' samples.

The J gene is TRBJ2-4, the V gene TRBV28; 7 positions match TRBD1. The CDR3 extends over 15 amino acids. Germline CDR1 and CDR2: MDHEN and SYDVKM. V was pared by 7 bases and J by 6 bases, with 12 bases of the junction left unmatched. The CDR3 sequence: CASTLHRGQSNIQYF. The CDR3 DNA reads TGTGCCAGCACCCTTCATCGGGGACAGTCAAACATTCAGTACTTC.

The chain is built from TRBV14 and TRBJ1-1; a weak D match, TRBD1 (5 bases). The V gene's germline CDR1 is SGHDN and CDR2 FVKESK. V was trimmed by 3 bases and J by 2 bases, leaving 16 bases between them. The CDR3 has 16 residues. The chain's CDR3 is CASSHFGGRDNTEAFF. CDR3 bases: TGTGCCAGCAGCCACTTTGGGGGGAGGGATAACACTGAAGCTTTCTTT.

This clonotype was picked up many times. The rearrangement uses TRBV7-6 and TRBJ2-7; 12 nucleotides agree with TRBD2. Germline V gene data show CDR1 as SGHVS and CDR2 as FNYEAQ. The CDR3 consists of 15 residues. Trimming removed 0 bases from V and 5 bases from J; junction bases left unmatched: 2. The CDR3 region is CASSLAASGGDEQYF. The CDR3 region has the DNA TGTGCCAGCAGCTTAGCGGCTAGCGGGGGGGACGAGCAGTACTTC.

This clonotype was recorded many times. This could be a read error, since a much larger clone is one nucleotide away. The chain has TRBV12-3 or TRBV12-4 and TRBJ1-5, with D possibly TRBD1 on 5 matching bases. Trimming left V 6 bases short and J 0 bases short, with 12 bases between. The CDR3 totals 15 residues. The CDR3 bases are TGTGCCAGCAGCCCCCGAGGGGCTAGCAATCAGCCCCAGCATTTT. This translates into CASSPRGASNQPQHF.

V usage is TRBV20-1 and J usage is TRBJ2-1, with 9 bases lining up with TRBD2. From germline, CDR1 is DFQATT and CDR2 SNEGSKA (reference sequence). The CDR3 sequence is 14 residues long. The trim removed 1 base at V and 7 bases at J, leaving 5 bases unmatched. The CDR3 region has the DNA TGCAGTGCTAGAGTTAGCGGGGGCCATAATGAGCAGTTCTTC. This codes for CSARVSGGHNEQFF.

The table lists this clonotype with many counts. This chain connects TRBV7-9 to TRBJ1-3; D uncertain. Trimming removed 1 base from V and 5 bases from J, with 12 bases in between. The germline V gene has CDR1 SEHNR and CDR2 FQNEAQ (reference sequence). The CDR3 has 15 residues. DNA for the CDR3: TGTGCCAGCAGCTTAGAAAGTCCGGGGAGAAACACCATATATTTT. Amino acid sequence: CASSLESPGRNTIYF.

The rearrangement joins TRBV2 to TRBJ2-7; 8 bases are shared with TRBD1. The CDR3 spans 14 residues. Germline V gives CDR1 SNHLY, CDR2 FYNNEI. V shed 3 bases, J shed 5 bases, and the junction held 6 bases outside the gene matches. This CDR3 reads CASSDGQGANEQYF. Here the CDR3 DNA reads TGTGCCAGCAGTGACGGACAGGGCGCCAACGAGCAGTACTTC.

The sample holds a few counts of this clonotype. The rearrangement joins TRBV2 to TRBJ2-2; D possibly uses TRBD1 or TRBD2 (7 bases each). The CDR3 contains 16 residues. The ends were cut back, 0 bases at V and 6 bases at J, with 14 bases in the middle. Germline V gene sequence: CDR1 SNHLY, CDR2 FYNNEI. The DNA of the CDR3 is TGTGCCAGCAGTGAAGCGCGGTCAGGGGGGGCCGGGGAGCTGTTTTTT. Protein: CASSEARSGGAGELFF. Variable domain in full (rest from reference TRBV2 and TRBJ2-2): EPEVTQTPSHQVTQMGQEVILRCVPISNHLYFYWYRQILGQKVEFLVSFYNNEISEKSEIFDDQFSVERPDGSNFTLKIRSTKLEDSAMYFCASSEARSGGAGELFFGEGSRLTVL.

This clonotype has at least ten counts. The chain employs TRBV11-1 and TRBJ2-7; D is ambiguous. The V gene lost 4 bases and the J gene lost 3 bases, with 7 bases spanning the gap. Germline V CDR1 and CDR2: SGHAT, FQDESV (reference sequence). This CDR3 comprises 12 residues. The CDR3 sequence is CASSSEYYEQYV. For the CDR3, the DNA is TGTGCCAGCAGCTCAGAATACTACGAGCAGTACGTC.

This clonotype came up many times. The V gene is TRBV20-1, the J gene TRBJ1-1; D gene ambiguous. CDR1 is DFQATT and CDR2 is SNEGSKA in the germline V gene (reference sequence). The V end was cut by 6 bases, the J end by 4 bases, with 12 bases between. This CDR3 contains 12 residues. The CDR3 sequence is CSASSRGTEAFF. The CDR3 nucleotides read TGCAGTGCCTCCTCACGGGGCACTGAAGCTTTCTTT.

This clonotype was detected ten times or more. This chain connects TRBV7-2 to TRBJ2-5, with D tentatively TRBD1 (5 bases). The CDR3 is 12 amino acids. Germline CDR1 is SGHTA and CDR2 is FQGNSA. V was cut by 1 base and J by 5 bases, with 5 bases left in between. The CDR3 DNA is TGTGCCAGCAGCTTAGACAGGGAGACCCAGTACTTC. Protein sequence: CASSLDRETQYF.

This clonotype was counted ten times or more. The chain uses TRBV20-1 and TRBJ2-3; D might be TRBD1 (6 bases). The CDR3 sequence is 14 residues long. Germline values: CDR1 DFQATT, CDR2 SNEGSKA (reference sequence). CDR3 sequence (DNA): TGCAGCGGTACAGGGTCTTTCTCCGCAGATACGCAGTATTTT. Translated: CSGTGSFSADTQYF.

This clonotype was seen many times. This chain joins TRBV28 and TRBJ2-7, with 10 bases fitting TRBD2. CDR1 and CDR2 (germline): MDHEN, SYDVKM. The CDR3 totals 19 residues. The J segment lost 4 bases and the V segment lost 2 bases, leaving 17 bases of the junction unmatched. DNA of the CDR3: TGTGCCAGCAGTTTAGCGGGGGGACATGGGACTAGCGCGGAATACGAGCAGTACGTC. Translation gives CASSLAGGHGTSAEYEQYV.

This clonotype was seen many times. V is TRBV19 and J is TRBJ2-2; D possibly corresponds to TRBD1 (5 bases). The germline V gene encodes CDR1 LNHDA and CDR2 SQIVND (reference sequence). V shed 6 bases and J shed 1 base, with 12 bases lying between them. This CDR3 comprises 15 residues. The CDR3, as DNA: TGTGCCAGTAGAGTCGGACACCAGAACACCGGGGAGCTGTTTTTT. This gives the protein CASRVGHQNTGELFF.

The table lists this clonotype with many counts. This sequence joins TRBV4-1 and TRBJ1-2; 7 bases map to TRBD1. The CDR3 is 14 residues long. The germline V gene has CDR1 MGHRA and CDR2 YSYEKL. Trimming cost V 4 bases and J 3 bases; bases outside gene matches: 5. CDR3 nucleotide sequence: TGCGCCAGCAGCCGGGACAGTCCCCACTATGGCTACACCTTC. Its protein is CASSRDSPHYGYTF.

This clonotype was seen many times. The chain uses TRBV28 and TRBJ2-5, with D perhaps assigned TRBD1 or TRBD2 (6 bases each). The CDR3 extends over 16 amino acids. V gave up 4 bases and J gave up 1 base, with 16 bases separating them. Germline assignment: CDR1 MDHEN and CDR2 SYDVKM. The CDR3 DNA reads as TGTGCCAGCAGTTCGCCAAGGGGGGCTTTCCAAGAGACCCAGTACTTC. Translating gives CASSSPRGAFQETQYF.

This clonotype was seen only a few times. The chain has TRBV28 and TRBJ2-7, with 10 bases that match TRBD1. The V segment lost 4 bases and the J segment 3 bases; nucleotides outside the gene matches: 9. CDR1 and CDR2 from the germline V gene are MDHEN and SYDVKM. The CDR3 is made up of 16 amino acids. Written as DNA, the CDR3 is TGTGCCAGCAGTTCCTTATTCGGGACAGGGGACTACGAGCAGTACGTC. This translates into CASSSLFGTGDYEQYV.

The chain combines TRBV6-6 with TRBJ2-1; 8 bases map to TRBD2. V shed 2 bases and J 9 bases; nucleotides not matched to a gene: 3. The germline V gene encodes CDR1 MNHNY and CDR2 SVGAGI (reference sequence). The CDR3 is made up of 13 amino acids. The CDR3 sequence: CASSYRAGGEQFF. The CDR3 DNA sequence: TGTGCCAGCAGTTACAGGGCGGGGGGTGAGCAGTTCTTC.

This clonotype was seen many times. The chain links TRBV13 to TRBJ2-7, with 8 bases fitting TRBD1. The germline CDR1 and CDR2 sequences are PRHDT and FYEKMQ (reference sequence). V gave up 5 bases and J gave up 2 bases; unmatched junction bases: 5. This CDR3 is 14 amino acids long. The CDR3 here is CASSSDRGTYEQYF. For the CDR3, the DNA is TGTGCCAGCAGCAGCGACAGGGGAACCTACGAGCAGTACTTC.

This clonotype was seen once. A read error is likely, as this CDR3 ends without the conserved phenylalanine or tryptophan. The CDR3 sequence: CASGRDGSGNTIYS. In DNA form, the CDR3 reads TGTGCCAGCGGCCGGGACGGCTCTGGAAACACCATATATTCT. The chain carries TRBV7-2 and TRBJ1-3; D is possibly TRBD1 (5 bases). V lost 8 bases and J lost 0, with 11 bases in between. Germline lookup yields CDR1 SGHTA and CDR2 FQGNSA. The CDR3 consists of 14 residues.

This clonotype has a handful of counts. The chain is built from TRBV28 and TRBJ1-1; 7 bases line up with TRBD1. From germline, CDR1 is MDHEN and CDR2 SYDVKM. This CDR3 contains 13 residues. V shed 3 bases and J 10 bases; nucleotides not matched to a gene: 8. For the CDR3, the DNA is TGTGCCAGCAGTTTGAACAGGGGAGAAAGAGCTTTCTTT. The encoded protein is CASSLNRGERAFF.

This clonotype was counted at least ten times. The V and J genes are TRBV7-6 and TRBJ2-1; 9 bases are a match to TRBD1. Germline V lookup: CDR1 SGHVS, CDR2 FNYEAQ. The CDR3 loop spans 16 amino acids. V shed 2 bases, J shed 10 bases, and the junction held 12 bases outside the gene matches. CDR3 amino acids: CASSLSLGQGLPEQFF. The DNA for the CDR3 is TGTGCCAGCAGCTTATCCTTGGGACAGGGACTTCCCGAGCAGTTCTTC.